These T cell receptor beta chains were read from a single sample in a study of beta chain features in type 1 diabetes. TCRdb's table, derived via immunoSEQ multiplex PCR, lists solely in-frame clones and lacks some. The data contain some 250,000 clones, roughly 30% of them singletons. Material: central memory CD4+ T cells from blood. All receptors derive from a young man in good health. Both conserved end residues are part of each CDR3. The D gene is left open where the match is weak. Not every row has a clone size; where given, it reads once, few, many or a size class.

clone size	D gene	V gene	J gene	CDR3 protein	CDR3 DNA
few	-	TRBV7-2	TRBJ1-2	CASSTSGNHYGYTF	TGTGCCAGCAGCACCTCCGGGAACCACTATGGCTACACCTTC
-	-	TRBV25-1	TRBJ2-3	CASSALSSDTQYF	TGTGCCAGCAGTGCCCTTTCGTCAGATACGCAGTATTTT
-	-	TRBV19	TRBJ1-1	CASAGGRNTEAFF	TGTGCCAGCGCGGGGGGGCGAAACACTGAAGCTTTCTTT
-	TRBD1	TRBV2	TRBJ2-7	CASLGTGTEYF	TGTGCCAGCCTCGGGACAGGGACCGAGTACTTC
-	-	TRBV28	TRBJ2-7	CASSFLEGQRYEQYF	TGTGCCAGCAGTTTCCTTGAGGGGCAGCGCTACGAGCAGTACTTC
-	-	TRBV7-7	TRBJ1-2	CASSLGGFRGGGYTF	TGTGCCAGCAGCCTTGGGGGCTTTCGAGGAGGAGGCTACACCTTC
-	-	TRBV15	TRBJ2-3	CATSREASTGTDTQYF	TGTGCCACCAGCAGAGAAGCGAGCACCGGCACAGATACGCAGTATTTT
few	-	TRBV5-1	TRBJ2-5	CASSRSLVGETQYF	TGCGCCAGCAGCCGGAGCCTAGTCGGAGAGACCCAGTACTTC
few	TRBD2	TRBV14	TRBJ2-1	CASSRGLIYNEQFF	TGTGCCAGCAGCCGGGGACTAATTTACAATGAGCAGTTCTTC
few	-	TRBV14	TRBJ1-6	CASSQAAPSPLHF	TGTGCCAGCAGCCAAGCGGCCCCTTCACCCCTCCACTTT
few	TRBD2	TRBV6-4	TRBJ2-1	CALTERGANEQFF	TGTGCCCTTACCGAGCGGGGGGCGAATGAGCAGTTCTTC
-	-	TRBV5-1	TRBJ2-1	CASSLNQGEQFF	TGCGCCAGCAGCTTGAATCAGGGTGAGCAGTTCTTC